Following are 23 T cell receptor beta chains from one sample sequenced in a study of early T cells in non-severe SARS-CoV-2 infection. TCRdb re-called the 5' RACE reads with MiXCR, one entry per CDR3 protein. The data show about 77,000 distinct CDR3 sequences, about 9.6% seen once. Sequenced material: whole blood. These receptors were taken from an adult who was a healthcare worker with PCR-confirmed SARS-CoV-2 infection or an uninfected control (not recorded which).

The chain uses TRBV7-2 and TRBJ2-7; 7 bases are a match to TRBD2. V lost 2 bases and J lost 4; bases outside the gene matches: 2. The CDR3 contains 13 residues. CDR1 is SGHTA, CDR2 FQGNSA, per germline. In nucleotides, the CDR3 is TGTGCCAGCAGCTTAAGGCGGGAGTACGAGCAGTACTTC. Residues: CASSLRREYEQYF.

The table lists this clonotype with a count of one. The V gene is TRBV6-6, the J gene TRBJ2-7; the match to TRBD2 covers 11 bases. V dropped 8 bases and J dropped 3; count of bases not matched to a gene: 9. CDR3 size: 15 residues. CDR1 MNHNY and CDR2 SVGAGI come from the germline V gene (reference sequence). The CDR3 DNA is TGTGCCAGCGGGGAAATAGCGGGAGGGTACTACGAGCAGTACTTC. Protein product: CASGEIAGGYYEQYF.

The gene calls are TRBV6-1 and TRBJ2-3; D is uncertain. Germline V gives CDR1 MNHNS, CDR2 SASEGT. The CDR3 consists of 14 residues. Trimming removed 4 bases at V and 4 bases at J, with 12 bases between. CDR3 region: CASSVRARSDTQYF. The DNA of the CDR3 is TGTGCCAGCAGTGTCCGCGCGAGGTCAGATACGCAGTATTTT.

J is TRBJ2-7 and V is TRBV7-8; D uncertain. Trimming cost V 3 bases and J 2 bases, with 14 bases left between them. The CDR3 extends over 15 amino acids. Germline V gives CDR1 SGHVS, CDR2 FQNEAQ. The CDR3 here is CASSLAKGSTYEQYF. The CDR3 region has the DNA TGTGCCAGCAGCTTGGCCAAGGGAAGCACCTACGAGCAGTACTTC. The full variable domain, with the rest looked up from reference TRBV7-8 and TRBJ2-7, is GAGVSQSPRYKVAKRGQDVALRCDPISGHVSLFWYQQALGQGPEFLTYFQNEAQLDKSGLPSDRFFAERPEGSVSTLKIQRTQQEDSAVYLCASSLAKGSTYEQYFGPGTRLTVT.

This clonotype has a count of ten or more. The chain has TRBV5-4 and TRBJ2-4; D uncertain. V shed 0 bases and J shed 0 bases, with 10 bases lying between them. The germline CDR1 and CDR2 sequences are SGHNT and YYREEE (reference sequence). The CDR3 is made up of 16 amino acids. The CDR3 nucleotides are TGTGCCAGCAGCTTGGACGGTTTCGTAGCCAAAAACATTCAGTACTTC. Its protein is CASSLDGFVAKNIQYF.

This sequence joins TRBV27 and TRBJ2-4; TRBD2 aligns across 12 bases. The V segment lost 6 bases and the J segment 3 bases; nucleotides outside the gene matches: 12. The CDR3 sequence is 18 residues long. Germline CDR1 and CDR2: MNHEY and SMNVEV (reference sequence). CDR3 loop: CASSPLGGLAGFKNIQYF. CDR3 DNA sequence: TGTGCCAGCAGCCCCCTTGGAGGACTAGCGGGATTCAAAAACATTCAGTACTTC.

This clonotype was detected only a few times. The V call is TRBV13, the J call TRBJ2-1; 8 bases fit TRBD2. The CDR3 loop spans 17 amino acids. Germline-derived CDR1 and CDR2 are PRHDT and FYEKMQ (reference sequence). V was clipped by 4 bases and J by 5 bases; unmatched bases: 13. This CDR3 reads CASSWNLGTSGDNEQFF. DNA of the CDR3: TGTGCCAGCAGCTGGAATCTGGGGACTAGTGGGGACAATGAGCAGTTCTTC.

V is TRBV3-2 and J is TRBJ2-5. TRBV3-2 is marked as a pseudogene. The CDR3 covers 11 residues. DNA of the CDR3: TGTGCCAGCAGCCAAGATGAGACCCAGTACTTC. Translated, it gives CASSQDETQYF.

J is TRBJ2-1 and V is TRBV21-1. TRBV21-1 is given as a pseudogene. This CDR3 region has 14 residues. The CDR3 DNA reads TGTGCCAGCACCCGTAGGTGTGAACAACGTGAGCAGTTCTTC. Translating it yields CASTRRCEQREQFF.

This chain joins TRBV12-3 or TRBV12-4 and TRBJ2-7, with TRBD1 matching 10 bases. CDR3 size: 15 residues. J lost 3 bases, V lost 6 bases, and 8 bases had no gene match. In DNA form, the CDR3 reads TGTGCCAGCAGCCCATCGGGACAGGGGATCTACGAGCAGTACTTC. The encoded protein is CASSPSGQGIYEQYF.

The sample holds a few counts of this clonotype. The chain is built from TRBV7-2 and TRBJ2-5; no definite D call. Germline CDR1 and CDR2: SGHTA and FQGNSA. This CDR3 is built from 13 residues. V was pared by 5 bases and J by 2 bases, with 9 bases between. In nucleotides, the CDR3 is TGTGCCAGCAGCACTGATAGACAAGAGACCCAGTACTTC. It codes for CASSTDRQETQYF.

This clonotype was seen many times. This chain joins TRBV7-2 and TRBJ2-3; D call uncertain. The CDR3 consists of 14 residues. V lost 1 base and J 6 bases, leaving 11 bases between the germline ends. Germline loops: CDR1 SGHTA, CDR2 FQGNSA. Here the CDR3 DNA reads TGTGCCAGCAGCTTAGGTGGTAGCAGCGATACGCAGTATTTT. It is translated as CASSLGGSSDTQYF.

The chain links TRBV19 to TRBJ2-7; 10 bases align to TRBD1. After removal of 5 bases from V and 5 bases from J, the junction contained 9 bases not matched to a gene. CDR1 is LNHDA and CDR2 is SQIVND in the germline V gene (reference sequence). CDR3 length: 15 residues. CDR3 region: CASSQQDRGLNEQYF. DNA of the CDR3: TGTGCCAGTAGTCAACAAGACAGGGGGCTGAACGAGCAGTACTTC.

The sample holds a few counts of this clonotype. The gene calls are TRBV2 and TRBJ1-5, with D perhaps matching TRBD1 (5 bases). Germline assignment: CDR1 SNHLY and CDR2 FYNNEI. The CDR3 consists of 14 residues. With 7 bases removed from V and 5 bases from J, the gap between germline ends came to 15 bases. Written as DNA, the CDR3 is TGTGCCAGCATTGGGGACGGAGGTCATCAGCCCCAGCATTTT. As protein: CASIGDGGHQPQHF.

This clonotype was picked up many times. V and J are TRBV28 and TRBJ2-7; D is undetermined. Per germline, CDR1 MDHEN and CDR2 SYDVKM. Trimming removed 3 bases at V and 4 bases at J, with 16 bases between. The CDR3 is 15 amino acids. The CDR3 DNA reads as TGTGCCAGCAGTTTGGGGTTGACGGCGGCTTACGAGCAGTACTTC. It translates to CASSLGLTAAYEQYF. The full variable domain, with the rest looked up from reference TRBV28 and TRBJ2-7, is DVKVTQSSRYLVKRTGEKVFLECVQDMDHENMFWYRQDPGLGLRLIYFSYDVKMKEKGDIPEGYSVSREKKERFSLILESASTNQTSMYLCASSLGLTAAYEQYFGPGTRLTVT.

This rearrangement joins TRBV6-5 to TRBJ2-5; no clear D. This CDR3 is built from 14 residues. V dropped 6 bases and J dropped 0 bases, with 11 bases sitting between them. The germline V gene has CDR1 MNHEY and CDR2 SVGAGI. The CDR3 DNA sequence: TGTGCCAGCAGCCCACAACCGTACCAAGAGACCCAGTACTTC. It translates to CASSPQPYQETQYF.

The J gene is TRBJ1-4, the V gene TRBV2; maybe TRBD1 (5 bases). The CDR3 length is 15 residues. V lost 2 bases, J lost 4 bases, and 11 bases lay in between. Germline-derived CDR1 and CDR2 are SNHLY and FYNNEI. This CDR3 is CASSERRDFNEKLFF. CDR3 sequence (DNA): TGTGCCAGCAGTGAAAGGCGGGACTTTAATGAAAAACTGTTTTTT.

The table lists this clonotype with many counts. CDR3 coding DNA: TGTGCCAGCAGTTTGCGAGTCCGCGGTCACGAGCAGTACTTC. Its translation is CASSLRVRGHEQYF. The rearrangement joins TRBV28 to TRBJ2-7; the D is unclear. From germline, CDR1 is MDHEN and CDR2 SYDVKM. The V end was cut by 3 bases, the J end by 5 bases, with 14 bases between. The CDR3 is 14 residues long.

This clonotype came up many times. This rearrangement joins TRBV18 to TRBJ1-6, with TRBD1 as a possible D gene (6 bases). Germline-derived CDR1 and CDR2 are KGHSH and LQKENI. This CDR3 contains 14 residues. V was clipped by 3 bases and J by 6 bases, with 9 bases between them. This CDR3 is CASSPAQGNSPLHF. CDR3 coding DNA: TGTGCCAGCTCACCCGCACAGGGTAATTCACCCCTCCACTTT.

There are many counts of this clonotype. This chain connects TRBV12-3 or TRBV12-4 to TRBJ1-1; 9 bases fit TRBD1. V trimming: 6 bases; J trimming: 3 bases; junction bases outside the gene matches: 17. CDR3 length: 18 amino acids. The CDR3 region has the DNA TGTGCCAGCAGGCAATTACAGGGGGCCCCGACGTTGTACACTGAAGCTTTCTTT. Its protein product is CASRQLQGAPTLYTEAFF.

At least ten counts were recorded for this clonotype. The chain combines TRBV15 with TRBJ2-4; D is unclear. The V gene lost 5 bases and the J gene lost 0 bases, with 14 bases spanning the gap. The CDR3 has 16 residues. Germline V gene lookup returns CDR1 LNHNV and CDR2 YYDKDF (reference sequence). Written as DNA, the CDR3 is TGTGCCACCAGCCCCCAGCCCACGGGAGCCAAAAACATTCAGTACTTC. It codes for CATSPQPTGAKNIQYF.

This chain joins TRBV20-1 and TRBJ2-3; 8 nucleotides match TRBD2. The CDR3 runs to 13 residues. After removal of 4 bases from V and 4 bases from J, the junction contained 4 bases not matched to a gene. The germline V gene has CDR1 DFQATT and CDR2 SNEGSKA (reference sequence). The CDR3 sequence is CSAILTSADTQYF. CDR3 bases: TGCAGTGCTATTTTGACTAGCGCAGATACGCAGTATTTT.

The J gene is TRBJ2-3, the V gene TRBV4-2; D is unclear. Trimming stripped 0 bases from V and 1 base from J, with 8 bases between. The length of the CDR3 is 15 residues. In germline, CDR1 is LGHNA, CDR2 YNFKEQ. The chain's CDR3 is CASSQDRKGTDTQYF. The CDR3, as DNA: TGTGCCAGCAGCCAAGATAGGAAAGGCACAGATACGCAGTATTTT.